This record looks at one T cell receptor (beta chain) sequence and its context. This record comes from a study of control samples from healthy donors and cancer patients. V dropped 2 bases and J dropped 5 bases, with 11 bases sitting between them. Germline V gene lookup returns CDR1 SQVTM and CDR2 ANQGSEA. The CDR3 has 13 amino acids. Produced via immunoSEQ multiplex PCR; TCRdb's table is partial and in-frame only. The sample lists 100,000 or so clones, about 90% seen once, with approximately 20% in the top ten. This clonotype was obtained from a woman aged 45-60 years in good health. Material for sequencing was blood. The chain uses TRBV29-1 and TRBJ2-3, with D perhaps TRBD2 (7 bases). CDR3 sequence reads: CSVERGGKDTQYF. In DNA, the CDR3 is TGCAGCGTTGAAAGGGGGGGTAAAGATACGCAGTATTTT.